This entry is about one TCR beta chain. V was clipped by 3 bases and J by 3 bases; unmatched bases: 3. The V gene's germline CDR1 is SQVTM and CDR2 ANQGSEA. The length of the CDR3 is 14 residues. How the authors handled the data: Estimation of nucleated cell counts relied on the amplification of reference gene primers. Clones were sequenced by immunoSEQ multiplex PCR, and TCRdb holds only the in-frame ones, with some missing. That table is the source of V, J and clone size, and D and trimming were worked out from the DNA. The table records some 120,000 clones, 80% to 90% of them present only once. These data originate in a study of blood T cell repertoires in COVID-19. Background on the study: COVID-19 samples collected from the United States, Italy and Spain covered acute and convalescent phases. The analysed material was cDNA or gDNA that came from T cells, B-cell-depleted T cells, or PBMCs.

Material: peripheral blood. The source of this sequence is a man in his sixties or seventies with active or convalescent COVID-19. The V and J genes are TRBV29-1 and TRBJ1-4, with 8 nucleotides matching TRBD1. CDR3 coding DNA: TGCAGCGTTGAGGACAGGGACCCTAATGAAAAACTGTTTTTT. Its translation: CSVEDRDPNEKLFF.